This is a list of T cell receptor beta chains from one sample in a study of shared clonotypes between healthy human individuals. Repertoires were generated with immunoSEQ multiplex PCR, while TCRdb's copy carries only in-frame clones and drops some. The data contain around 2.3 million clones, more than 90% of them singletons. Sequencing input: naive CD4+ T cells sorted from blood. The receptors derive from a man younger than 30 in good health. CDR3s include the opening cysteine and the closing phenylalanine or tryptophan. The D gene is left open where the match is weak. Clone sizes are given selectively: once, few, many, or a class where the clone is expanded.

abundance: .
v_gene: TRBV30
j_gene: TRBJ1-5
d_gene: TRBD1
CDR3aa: CAWEGQGSSQPQHF
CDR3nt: TGTGCCTGGGAGGGACAGGGTTCGTCTCAGCCCCAGCATTTT

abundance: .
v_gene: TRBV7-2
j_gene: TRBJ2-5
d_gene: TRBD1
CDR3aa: CASSLAGQGATETQYF
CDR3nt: TGTGCCAGCAGCTTAGCGGGGCAGGGGGCCACAGAGACCCAGTACTTC

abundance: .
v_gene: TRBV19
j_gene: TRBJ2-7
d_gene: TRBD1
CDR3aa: CASSPRTGPYEQYF
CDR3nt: TGTGCCAGTAGTCCCCGGACAGGTCCCTACGAGCAGTACTTC

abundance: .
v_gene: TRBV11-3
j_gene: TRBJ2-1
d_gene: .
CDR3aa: CASSGRGYDEQFF
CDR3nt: TGTGCCAGCAGCGGACGGGGGTACGATGAGCAGTTCTTC

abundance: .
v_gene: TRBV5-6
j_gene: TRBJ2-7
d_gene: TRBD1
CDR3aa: CASSFPGQGAFNDEQYF
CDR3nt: TGTGCCAGCAGCTTCCCTGGACAGGGGGCGTTCAACGACGAGCAGTACTTC

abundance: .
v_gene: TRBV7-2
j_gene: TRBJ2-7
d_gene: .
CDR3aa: CASSSPVGYEQYF
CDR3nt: TGTGCCAGCAGCTCACCGGTCGGGTACGAGCAGTACTTC

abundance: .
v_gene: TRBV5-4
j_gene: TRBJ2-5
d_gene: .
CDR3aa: CASSLGGDGTQYF
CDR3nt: TGTGCCAGCAGCTTGGGAGGGGACGGGACCCAGTACTTC

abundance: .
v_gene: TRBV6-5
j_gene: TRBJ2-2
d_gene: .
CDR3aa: CASSYRRENTGELFF
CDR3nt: TGTGCCAGCAGTTATCGCAGGGAGAACACCGGGGAGCTGTTTTTT

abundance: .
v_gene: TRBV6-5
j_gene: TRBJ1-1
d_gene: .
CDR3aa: CASYRTGAEAFF
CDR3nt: TGTGCCAGTTACAGGACGGGCGCTGAAGCTTTCTTT

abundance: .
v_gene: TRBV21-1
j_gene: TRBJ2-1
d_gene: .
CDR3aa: CASSPKGENEQFF
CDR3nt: TGTGCCAGCAGCCCCAAGGGAGAGAATGAGCAGTTCTTC

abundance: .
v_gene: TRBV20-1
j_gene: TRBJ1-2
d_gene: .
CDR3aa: CSAPTTGPPTF
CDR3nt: TGCAGTGCCCCGACCACAGGGCCCCCCACCTTC

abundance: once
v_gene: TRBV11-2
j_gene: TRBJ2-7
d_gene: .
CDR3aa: CASSRIAAPLGEQYF
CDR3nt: TGTGCCAGCAGTCGTATAGCGGCCCCTTTAGGTGAGCAGTACTTC

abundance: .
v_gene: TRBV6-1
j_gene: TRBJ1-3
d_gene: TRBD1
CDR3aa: CASSADRESGNTIYF
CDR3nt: TGTGCCAGCAGCGCCGACAGGGAGTCGGGAAACACCATATATTTT

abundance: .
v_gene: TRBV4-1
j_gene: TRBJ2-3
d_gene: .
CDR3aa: CASSHALSPDTQYF
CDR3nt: TGCGCCAGCAGCCACGCCCTAAGCCCAGATACGCAGTATTTT

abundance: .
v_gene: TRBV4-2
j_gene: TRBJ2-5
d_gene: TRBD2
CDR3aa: CASSQASGGAETQYF
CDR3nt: TGTGCCAGCAGCCAGGCGAGCGGGGGGGCTGAGACCCAGTACTTC

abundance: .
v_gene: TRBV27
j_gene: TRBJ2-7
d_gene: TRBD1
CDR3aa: CASSPKVGTGVYEQYF
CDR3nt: TGTGCCAGCAGTCCAAAAGTCGGGACAGGGGTTTACGAGCAGTACTTC

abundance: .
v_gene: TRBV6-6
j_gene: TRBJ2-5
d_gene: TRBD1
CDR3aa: CASSYSPDRGLETQYF
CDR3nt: TGTGCCAGCAGTTACTCCCCCGACAGGGGATTAGAGACCCAGTACTTC

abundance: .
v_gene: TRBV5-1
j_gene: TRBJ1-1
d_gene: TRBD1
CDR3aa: CASSSTTGGYTEAFF
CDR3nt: TGCGCCAGCAGCTCCACGACAGGGGGATACACTGAAGCTTTCTTT